This paragraph covers one T cell receptor (beta chain) sequence. The antigen is not known. Some clones are missing from TCRdb's copy, which holds only in-frame ones; the method was immunoSEQ multiplex PCR. The repertoire holds 80,000 or so clones, about 93% seen once, with over 11% in the top ten. Patients with autoimmune history or systemic immunosuppression were excluded. The sample is drawn from a study of OX40 agonist ivuxolimab in advanced cancers. Study-level background: Every 2 weeks, patients received ivuxolimab intravenously, dosed at 0.01 to 10 mg/kg.

With 7 bases removed from V and 0 bases from J, the gap between germline ends came to 12 bases. The CDR3 runs 14 residues. Germline CDR1 is LNHDA and CDR2 is SQIVND (reference sequence). General study findings and limits: Expanded clones belonging to CD8+ T cells outnumbered, on average, those of CD4+. Among some nonresponders, normalized T-cell clonal expansion was also low.

This specimen consisted of CD4+ or CD8+ T cells sorted from blood, obtained in a trial of the OX40 agonist ivuxolimab. The sequence was collected from an adult with an advanced solid tumor such as melanoma, head and neck, liver or kidney cancer. The V call is TRBV19, the J call TRBJ1-1; D call uncertain. CDR3 DNA sequence: TGTGCCAGTAAAGATGAGAATCTGAACACTGAAGCTTTCTTT. The encoded protein is CASKDENLNTEAFF.